This T cell receptor beta chain comes out of a study of vaccination effects on CD4 cells after COVID-19. Study summary: Either the BNT162b2 or mRNA-1273 vaccine was given to participants in two doses. Study-wide points: The study got few convalescent patients and did not collect any early post-infection timepoints. Clones that were induced by infection or by vaccine showed marked contraction late after vaccination.

Expansion of antigen-specific CD4+ T cells with viral peptide pools was carried out by the ViraFEST assay before sequencing. Scientists isolated CD4+ T cells after a roughly ten-day culture period ended. Previously uninfected by SARS-CoV-2, the vaccine recipients also showed negative nucleocapsid antibodies. Cultures received IL-2 medium that replaced half the medium on days 3 and 7. Concerning this clone itself: Antigen unknown.

Trimming shortened V by 8 bases and J by 2 bases, and 12 bases separated the two germline ends. This CDR3 is 13 amino acids long. Repertoires were generated with immunoSEQ multiplex PCR, while TCRdb's copy carries only in-frame clones and drops some. The sample carries about 73,000 clones, around 79% recorded once. The receptor comes from a human donor who received a COVID-19 vaccine. The sequences come from CD4+ T cells from PBMCs cultured with HCoV-NL63 spike peptides, collected before COVID-19 vaccination. The chain carries TRBV6-7 and TRBJ2-5; maybe TRBD2 (6 bases). TRBV6-7 is treated as an ORF (open reading frame) with a function not yet certain. In nucleotides, the CDR3 is TGTGCCAGCGTACCGGGGGAACAAGAGACCCAGTACTTC. Its protein product is CASVPGEQETQYF.